The TCR beta chain under discussion was sequenced for a study of blood T cell repertoires in COVID-19. Overall study context: The samples span acute and convalescent COVID-19 from the United States, Italy and Spain. Sources were T cells, B-cell-depleted T cells, or PBMCs; the material itself was cDNA or gDNA.

The authors' processing: Cell counts per sample came from amplifying reference gene primers. Measured with immunoSEQ multiplex PCR; TCRdb has only the in-frame clones, and not every one. V and J calls and clone size come straight from that table; D and trimming were deduced from the DNA. The repertoire consists of hundreds of thousands of clones, with around 83% occurring once and the leading ten covering over 7.5%. Germline V gene lookup returns CDR1 SGHNT and CDR2 YENEEA. V was pared by 5 bases and J by 4 bases, with 11 bases of the junction left unmatched. The CDR3 is 15 residues long. The sequenced sample was peripheral blood. V usage is TRBV11-3 and J usage is TRBJ2-7; 7 bases are a match to TRBD1. The sequence came from an elderly woman with acute or convalescent COVID-19. The CDR3 here is CASSPFTTGFYEQYF. DNA for the CDR3: TGTGCCAGCAGCCCTTTCACGACAGGGTTTTACGAGCAGTACTTC.